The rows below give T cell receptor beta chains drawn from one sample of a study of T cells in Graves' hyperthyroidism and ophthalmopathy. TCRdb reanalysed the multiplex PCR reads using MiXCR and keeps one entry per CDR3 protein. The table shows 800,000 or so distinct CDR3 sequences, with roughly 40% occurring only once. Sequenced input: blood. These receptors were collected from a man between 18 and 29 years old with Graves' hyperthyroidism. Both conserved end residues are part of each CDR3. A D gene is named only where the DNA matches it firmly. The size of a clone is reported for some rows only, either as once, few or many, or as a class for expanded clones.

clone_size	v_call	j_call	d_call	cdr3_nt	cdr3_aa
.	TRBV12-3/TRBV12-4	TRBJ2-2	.	TGTGCCAGCAGTTCCGTCGCCGGGGAGCTGTTTTTT	CASSSVAGELFF
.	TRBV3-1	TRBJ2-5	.	TGTGCCAGCAGCCAAGCTCAGTCAGCGACCCAGTACTTC	CASSQAQSATQYF
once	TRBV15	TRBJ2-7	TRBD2	TGTGCCACCAGCAGGGGTACTAGCGGATACGAGCAGTACTTC	CATSRGTSGYEQYF
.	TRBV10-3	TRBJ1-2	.	TGTGCCAGCAGTAGCCATAAGGGGAGGGACTATGGCTACACCTTC	CASSSHKGRDYGYTF
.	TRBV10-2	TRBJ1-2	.	TGCGCCAGAACAAAGGGGGAATATGGCTACACCTTC	CARTKGEYGYTF
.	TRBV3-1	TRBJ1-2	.	TGTGCCAGCAGCCCGTCACGGGACCCCCCGGGCTACACCTTC	CASSPSRDPPGYTF
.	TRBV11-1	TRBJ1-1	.	TGTGCCAGCGGCGTTGTAGAGGACACTGAAGCTTTCTTT	CASGVVEDTEAFF
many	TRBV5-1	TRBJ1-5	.	TGCGCCAGCAGCTTGGGGGGTTCTGGACAGCCCCAGCATTTT	CASSLGGSGQPQHF
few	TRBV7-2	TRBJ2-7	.	TGTGCCAGCAGCTCCGTAGCGCGGGATGGCCACGAGCAGTACTTC	CASSSVARDGHEQYF
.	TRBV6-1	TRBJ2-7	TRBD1	TGTGCCAGCATCAGGGACAGTTCCTCCTACGAGCAGTACTTC	CASIRDSSSYEQYF
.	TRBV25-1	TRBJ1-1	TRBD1	TGTGCCACAAGACAGGGTAGGACTGAAGCTTTCTTT	CATRQGRTEAFF
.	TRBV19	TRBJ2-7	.	TGTGCCAGCAGGACCTCCAGAACCTCCTACGGGCAGTACTTC	CASRTSRTSYGQYF
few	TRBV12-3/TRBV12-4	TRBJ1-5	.	TGTGCCAGCAGTCACAGGGTCAATCAGCCCCAGCATTTT	CASSHRVNQPQHF
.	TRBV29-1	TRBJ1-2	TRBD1	TGCAGCTCCCGGGACAGGGGAAACTATGGCTACACCTTC	CSSRDRGNYGYTF
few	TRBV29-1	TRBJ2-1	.	TGCAGCGTTGACGATAAGGGGATCAATGAGCAGTTCTTC	CSVDDKGINEQFF
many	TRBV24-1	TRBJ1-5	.	TGTGCCACCTCGGGGGGTCGCAATCAGCCCCAGCATTTT	CATSGGRNQPQHF
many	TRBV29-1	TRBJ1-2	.	TGCAGCGATAGGGCTGGCTACACCTTC	CSDRAGYTF
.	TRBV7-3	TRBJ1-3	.	TGTGCCAGCAGCTTAATTGGGGGATATGGAAACACCATATATTTT	CASSLIGGYGNTIYF
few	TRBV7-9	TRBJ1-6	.	TGTGCCAGCAGCTTAGTACAGCCCAATTCACCCCTCCACTTT	CASSLVQPNSPLHF
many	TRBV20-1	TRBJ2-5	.	TGCAGTGCTAGAGAGATAGGATTGGAGACCCAGTACTTC	CSAREIGLETQYF
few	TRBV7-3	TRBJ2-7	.	TGTGCCAGCAGCTCTGCGGCGGGCGCGAAGCAGTACTTC	CASSSAAGAKQYF
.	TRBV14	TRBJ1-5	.	TGTGCCAGCAGCCAAGATCAGGGATATCAGCCCCAGCATTTT	CASSQDQGYQPQHF
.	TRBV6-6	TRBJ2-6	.	TGTGCCAGCAGTTACTCGACTTGGGGGAAGTCTGGGGCCAACGTCCTGACTTTC	CASSYSTWGKSGANVLTF
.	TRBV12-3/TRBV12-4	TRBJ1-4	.	TGTGCCAGCAGCTTCGATAACCAACTAATTAATGAAAAACTGTTTTTT	CASSFDNQLINEKLFF
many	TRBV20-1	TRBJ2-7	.	TGCAGTGCTATTGGTAACGAGCAGTACTTC	CSAIGNEQYF
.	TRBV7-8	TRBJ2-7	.	TGTGCCAGCACCCAAAGCCAGGGGAAGTTAGACGAGCAGTACTTC	CASTQSQGKLDEQYF
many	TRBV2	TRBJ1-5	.	TGTGCCAGCAGTGAAGCGTTGGAGACTCAGCCCCAGCATTTT	CASSEALETQPQHF
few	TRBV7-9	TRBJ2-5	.	TGTGCCAGCAGCTTGCCTAGCGTACAAGAGACCCAGTACTTC	CASSLPSVQETQYF
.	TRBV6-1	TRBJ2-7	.	TGTGCCAGCAGCCCCCCCCTACAGGGACACGAGCAGTACTTC	CASSPPLQGHEQYF
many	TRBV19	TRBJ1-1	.	TGTGCCAGTAGTATCTACCTCGGTGATACTGAAGCTTTCTTT	CASSIYLGDTEAFF
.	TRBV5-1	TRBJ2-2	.	TGCGCCACCAGGACAGACCCTACCGGGGAGCTGTTTTTT	CATRTDPTGELFF
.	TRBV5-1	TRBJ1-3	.	TGCGCCAGCAAGGAGACTGCGGGTTCTGGAAACACCATATATTTT	CASKETAGSGNTIYF
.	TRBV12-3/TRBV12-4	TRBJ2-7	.	TGTGCCAGCAGTTTTTTAGGGGTAGGCGAGCAGTACTTC	CASSFLGVGEQYF
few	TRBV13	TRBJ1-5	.	TGTGCCAGCAGCTTATCCCAGACAGGGCCCCAGCATTTT	CASSLSQTGPQHF
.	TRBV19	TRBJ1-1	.	TGTGCCAGTAGTAAGAGAAGGGGAAATGAAGCTTTCTTT	CASSKRRGNEAFF
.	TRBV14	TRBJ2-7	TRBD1	TGTGCCAGCAGCCATGCACAGGGGGCTGGATACGAGCAGTACTTC	CASSHAQGAGYEQYF
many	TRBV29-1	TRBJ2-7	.	TGCAGCGTTGATGGGGGAGGTTACCTGGAGCAGTACTTC	CSVDGGGYLEQYF
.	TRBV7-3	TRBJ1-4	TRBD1	TGCGCCAGCAGCCCCCGGGAGGGACAGGGAGAAAAACTGTTTTTT	CASSPREGQGEKLFF
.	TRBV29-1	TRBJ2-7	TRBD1	TGCAGCGTTGAGGGACAGGGGAACGGCGAGCAGTACTTC	CSVEGQGNGEQYF